Following are 12 T cell receptor beta chains from one sample sequenced in a study of regulatory T cells in long-lasting Graves disease. Time point: newly diagnosed GD, antithyroid drugs for less than 3 months. Construction of the TCR library relied on RNA isolated from PBMCs. HTBI primers from iRepertoire and Arm-PCR of CDR3 regions yielded the TCR beta libraries. A single record per CDR3 protein comes from TCRdb applying MiXCR to the multiplex PCR reads. The sample has over 350,000 distinct CDR3 sequences; 15% are singletons. These data were also filed under a second study, of T cells in Graves' hyperthyroidism and ophthalmopathy.

The sample here was peripheral blood mononuclear cells (PBMCs), taken at new diagnosis, from a patient treated with antithyroid drugs. The receptors derive from a woman between 35 and 50 years old with Graves disease.

This clonotype was seen many times. The chain joins TRBV2 to TRBJ2-7; D remains unclear. Trimming removed 2 bases from V and 7 bases from J, with 15 bases in between. Germline V CDR1 and CDR2: SNHLY, FYNNEI. The CDR3 is made up of 14 amino acids. The CDR3 loop is CASSEQTPTGEQYF. CDR3 bases: TGTGCCAGCAGTGAACAAACCCCTACCGGGGAGCAGTACTTC.

The sample holds many counts of this clonotype. The genes are TRBV5-1 and TRBJ2-1; tentatively, D is TRBD2 (6 bases). The V end was cut by 5 bases, the J end by 9 bases, with 18 bases between. The CDR3 has 14 amino acids. In germline, CDR1 is SGHRS, CDR2 YFSETQ. For the CDR3, the DNA is TGCGCCAGCAGTACGGGAGTTTTCGGGGCTGAGCAGTTCTTC. Translated, it gives CASSTGVFGAEQFF.

This clonotype was detected a few times. This sequence joins TRBV4-1 and TRBJ2-1, with D unclear. The CDR3 is 15 amino acids. Germline CDR1 MGHRA, CDR2 YSYEKL. V was trimmed by 0 bases and J by 0 bases, leaving 6 bases between them. The CDR3, as DNA: TGCGCCAGCAGCCAAGATCAGGTCTCCTACAATGAGCAGTTCTTC. The encoded protein is CASSQDQVSYNEQFF.

Ten or more counts support this clonotype. The CDR3 loop is CASSLDSGSARPYF. The DNA for the CDR3 is TGCGCCAGCAGCTTGGATTCAGGTTCGGCCAGGCCGTACTTC. The chain recombines TRBV5-1 with TRBJ2-7, with unresolved D. The CDR3 is 14 amino acids. Germline V CDR1 and CDR2: SGHRS, YFSETQ. Trimming removed 0 bases at V and 12 bases at J, with 19 bases between.

This sequence joins TRBV7-8 and TRBJ1-4; 7 bases match TRBD1. The CDR3 spans 13 residues. Trimming cost V 5 bases and J 12 bases; bases outside gene matches: 9. Germline V gene data show CDR1 as SGHVS and CDR2 as FQNEAQ. The CDR3 bases are TGTGCCAGCAGCGGGACATCCCAGGGGGAACTGTTTTTT. Translation: CASSGTSQGELFF. Full variable domain (remainder filled in from reference TRBV7-8 and TRBJ1-4): GAGVSQSPRYKVAKRGQDVALRCDPISGHVSLFWYQQALGQGPEFLTYFQNEAQLDKSGLPSDRFFAERPEGSVSTLKIQRTQQEDSAVYLCASSGTSQGELFFGSGTQLSVL.

This clonotype occurred many times. V usage is TRBV3-1 and J usage is TRBJ1-1, with D hard to call. The length of the CDR3 is 13 residues. V shed 4 bases and J shed 5 bases, with 11 bases lying between them. The germline V gene has CDR1 LGHDT and CDR2 YNNKEL (reference sequence). The CDR3 coding sequence is TGTGCCAGCAGCCGAGAAGGTAGGACTGAAGCTTTCTTT. This sequence encodes CASSREGRTEAFF. The entire variable domain, with the rest obtained from reference TRBV3-1 and TRBJ1-1, is as follows: DTAVSQTPKYLVTQMGNDKSIKCEQNLGHDTMYWYKQDSKKFLKIMFSYNNKELIINETVPNRFSPKSPDKAHLNLHINSLELGDSAVYFCASSREGRTEAFFGQGTRLTVV.

At least ten counts were recorded for this clonotype. CDR3 sequence (DNA): TGTGCCAGCAGCTTATGGGGCCGAGGACGTCAGGATACGCAGTATTTT. Translated: CASSLWGRGRQDTQYF. The chain links TRBV11-3 to TRBJ2-3, with D perhaps TRBD1 (5 bases). The CDR3 sequence is 16 residues long. The V end was cut by 2 bases, the J end by 6 bases, with 18 bases between. Germline CDR1 and CDR2: SGHNT and YENEEA.

This clonotype has a count of ten or more. The CDR3 spells CASSLRLAGATDTQYF. The CDR3 DNA sequence: TGTGCCAGCAGCTTACGACTAGCGGGAGCTACAGATACGCAGTATTTT. This chain connects TRBV7-2 to TRBJ2-3; 12 nucleotides line up with TRBD2. The CDR3 is 16 residues long. The germline CDR1 and CDR2 sequences are SGHTA and FQGNSA. Trimming at V came to 2 bases and at J to 3 bases, leaving 3 bases not matched to a gene.

There are many counts of this clonotype. This chain joins TRBV28 and TRBJ2-5; the D is unclear. CDR3 length equals 14 residues. Trimming removed 5 bases at V and 4 bases at J, with 14 bases between. CDR1 and CDR2 (germline): MDHEN, SYDVKM. CDR3 bases: TGTGCCAGCAGTCCTATGAGACAAGGAGAGACCCAGTACTTC. Translated, it gives CASSPMRQGETQYF.

The rearrangement joins TRBV11-1 to TRBJ2-3; D is ambiguous. Germline V gene lookup returns CDR1 SGHAT and CDR2 FQDESV (reference sequence). Between the trimmed V and J ends, which lost 4 bases and 1 base, there was a span of 9 bases. The CDR3 length is 14 residues. CDR3 loop: CASSSKTRTDTQYF. As DNA, the CDR3 is TGTGCCAGCAGCTCGAAGACCCGCACAGATACGCAGTATTTT.

This clonotype was observed many times. The rearrangement uses TRBV28 and TRBJ2-3; D unclear. The germline gives CDR1 MDHEN, CDR2 SYDVKM. V was trimmed by 10 bases and J by 0 bases, leaving 11 bases between them. The CDR3 totals 13 residues. The CDR3 DNA sequence: TGTGCCATGCGTGGGTCGAGCACAGATACGCAGTATTTT. Protein: CAMRGSSTDTQYF.

In this sample, this clonotype turned up many times. V gene TRBV28 combines with J gene TRBJ1-5; D gene uncertain. CDR3 size: 17 residues. Germline assignment: CDR1 MDHEN and CDR2 SYDVKM. Trimming cost V 1 base and J 0 bases, with 13 bases left between them. The CDR3 reads CASSLSWPAYSNQPQHF. The CDR3 DNA is TGTGCCAGCAGTTTATCCTGGCCAGCTTATAGCAATCAGCCCCAGCATTTT.